This record looks at one TCR beta chain sequence and its context. The antigen remains undetermined. Random hexamers were used to reverse transcribe roughly 0.45 to 1 ug of RNA. TCR beta CDR3 was amplified by immunoSEQ multiplex PCR. This amplification extended across 54 Vbeta and 13 Jbeta segments. From the immunoSEQ multiplex PCR reads, TCRdb called clonotypes with MiXCR, one entry per CDR3 protein. The sample includes 180,000 or so distinct CDR3 sequences, about 95% of them seen just once. The CDR3 runs 14 residues. Trimming stripped 0 bases from V and 15 bases from J, with 18 bases between. Germline V gene sequence: CDR1 LGHDT, CDR2 YNNKEL (reference sequence). The study sequenced TCR beta in blood CD8+ and CD4+ T cells. TEMRA cells were FACS-enriched, with CD8+ and CD4+ T cells isolated negatively. The data stem from a study of CD8 T cells in Susac syndrome. Study-wide points: Regarding the TCR sequencing and HLA analysis, the study admitted that a relatively small number of individuals were involved.

The V call is TRBV3-1, the J call TRBJ2-1; tentative D call: TRBD2 (7 bases). The TCR originated in a human donor in good health. Sequencing used CD4+ T cells from PBMCs. CDR3 loop: CASSQEGGGDGWFF. CDR3 DNA: TGTGCCAGCAGCCAAGAAGGGGGAGGGGACGGCTGGTTCTTC.